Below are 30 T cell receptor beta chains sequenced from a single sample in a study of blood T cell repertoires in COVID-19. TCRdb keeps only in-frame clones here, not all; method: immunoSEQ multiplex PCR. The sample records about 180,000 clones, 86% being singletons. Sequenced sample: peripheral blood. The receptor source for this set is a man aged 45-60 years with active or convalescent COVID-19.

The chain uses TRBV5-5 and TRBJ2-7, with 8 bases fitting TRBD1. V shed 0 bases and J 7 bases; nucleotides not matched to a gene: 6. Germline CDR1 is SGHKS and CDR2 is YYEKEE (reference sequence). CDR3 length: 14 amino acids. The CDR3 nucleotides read TGTGCCAGCAGCTTGGCGACAGGGGACGGGGAGCAGTACTTC. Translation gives CASSLATGDGEQYF.

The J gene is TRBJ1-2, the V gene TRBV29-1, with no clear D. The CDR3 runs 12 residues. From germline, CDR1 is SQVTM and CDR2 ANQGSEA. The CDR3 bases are TGCATCACCTCCGGCGAGGGCTATGGCTACACCTTC. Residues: CITSGEGYGYTF.

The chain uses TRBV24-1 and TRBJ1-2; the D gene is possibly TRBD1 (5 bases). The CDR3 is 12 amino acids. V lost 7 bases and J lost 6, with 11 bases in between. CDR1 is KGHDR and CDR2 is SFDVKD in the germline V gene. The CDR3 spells CATRGQKDGYTF. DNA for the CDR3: TGTGCCACCAGGGGGCAGAAGGATGGCTACACCTTC.

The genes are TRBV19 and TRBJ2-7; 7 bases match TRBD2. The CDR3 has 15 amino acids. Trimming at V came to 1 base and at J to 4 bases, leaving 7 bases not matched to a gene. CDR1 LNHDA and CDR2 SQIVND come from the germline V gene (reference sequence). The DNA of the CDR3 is TGTGCCAGTAGTATAGTTCCGGGGGGTGGATACGAGCAGTACTTC. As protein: CASSIVPGGGYEQYF.

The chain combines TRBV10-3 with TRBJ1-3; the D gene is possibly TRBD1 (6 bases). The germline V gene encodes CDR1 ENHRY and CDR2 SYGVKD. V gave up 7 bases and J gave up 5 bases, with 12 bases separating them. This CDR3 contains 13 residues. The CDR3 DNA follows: TGTGCCATCACTCGGGGGGCCAGAAACACCATATATTTT. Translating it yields CAITRGARNTIYF.

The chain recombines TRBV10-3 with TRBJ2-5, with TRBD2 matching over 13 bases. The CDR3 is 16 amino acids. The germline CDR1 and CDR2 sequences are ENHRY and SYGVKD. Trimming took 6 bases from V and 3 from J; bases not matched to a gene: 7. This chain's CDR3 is CAIRPRLAGGKETQYF. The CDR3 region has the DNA TGTGCCATCAGACCAAGACTAGCGGGGGGCAAAGAGACCCAGTACTTC.

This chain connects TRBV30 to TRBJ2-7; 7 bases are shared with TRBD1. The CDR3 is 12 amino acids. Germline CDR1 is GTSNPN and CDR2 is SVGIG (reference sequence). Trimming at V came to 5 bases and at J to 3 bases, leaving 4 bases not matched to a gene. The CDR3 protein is CAWQRQGYEQYF. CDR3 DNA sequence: TGTGCCTGGCAAAGACAGGGCTACGAGCAGTACTTC.

The CDR3 DNA reads TGTGCCAGCTCACAACTAGCGGGAGGGCCCTCCTACAATGAGCAGTTCTTC. This codes for CASSQLAGGPSYNEQFF. This chain links TRBV18 with TRBJ2-1; 13 bases map to TRBD2. V shed 4 bases, J shed 0 bases, and the junction held 3 bases outside the gene matches. This CDR3 is built from 17 residues. Germline V gives CDR1 KGHSH, CDR2 LQKENI.

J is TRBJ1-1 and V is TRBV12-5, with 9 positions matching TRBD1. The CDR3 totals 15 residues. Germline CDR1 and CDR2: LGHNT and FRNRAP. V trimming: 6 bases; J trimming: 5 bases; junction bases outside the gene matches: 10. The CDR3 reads CASGPLGQGWTEAFF. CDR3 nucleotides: TGTGCTAGTGGCCCGTTGGGACAGGGTTGGACTGAAGCTTTCTTT.

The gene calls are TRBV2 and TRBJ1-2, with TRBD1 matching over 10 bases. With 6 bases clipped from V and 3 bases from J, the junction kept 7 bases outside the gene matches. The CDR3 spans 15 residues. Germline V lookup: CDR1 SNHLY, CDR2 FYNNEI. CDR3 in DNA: TGTGCCAGCAGCGGACAGGGGGGTACTTACTATGGCTACACCTTC. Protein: CASSGQGGTYYGYTF.

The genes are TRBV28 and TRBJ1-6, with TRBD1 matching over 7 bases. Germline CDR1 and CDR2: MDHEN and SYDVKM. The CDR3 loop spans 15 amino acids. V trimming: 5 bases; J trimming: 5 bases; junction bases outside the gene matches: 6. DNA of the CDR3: TGTGCCAGCAGTCGAGGGACAGCTAATAATTCACCCCTCCACTTT. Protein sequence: CASSRGTANNSPLHF.

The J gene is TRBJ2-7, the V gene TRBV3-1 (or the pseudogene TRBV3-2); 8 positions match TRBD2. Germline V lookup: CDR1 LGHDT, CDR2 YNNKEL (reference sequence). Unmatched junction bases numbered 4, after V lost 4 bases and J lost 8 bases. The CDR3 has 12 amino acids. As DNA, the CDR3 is TGTGCCAGCAGCCCGGGGGGGTTCCAGCAGTACTTC. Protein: CASSPGGFQQYF.

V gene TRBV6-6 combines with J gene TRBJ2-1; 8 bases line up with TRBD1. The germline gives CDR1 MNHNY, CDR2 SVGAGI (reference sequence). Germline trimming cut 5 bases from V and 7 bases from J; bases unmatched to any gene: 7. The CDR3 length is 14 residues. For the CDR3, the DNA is TGTGCCAGCAGTCTCGACAGGGGTCGGAATGAGCAGTTCTTC. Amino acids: CASSLDRGRNEQFF.

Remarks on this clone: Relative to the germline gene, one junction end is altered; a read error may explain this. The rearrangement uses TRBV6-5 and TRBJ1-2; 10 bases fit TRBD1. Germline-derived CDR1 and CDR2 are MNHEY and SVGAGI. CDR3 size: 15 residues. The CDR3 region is CASSHSGTGAYGYTF. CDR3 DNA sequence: TGTGCCAGCAGTCACTCCGGGACAGGGGCCTATGGCTACACCTTC.

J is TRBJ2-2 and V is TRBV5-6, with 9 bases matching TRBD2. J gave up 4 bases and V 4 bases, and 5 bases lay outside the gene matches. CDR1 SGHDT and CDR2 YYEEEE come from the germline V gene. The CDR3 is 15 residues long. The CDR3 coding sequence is TGTGCCAGCAGCACGACTAGCGGAGTCACCGGGGAGCTGTTTTTT. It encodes CASSTTSGVTGELFF.

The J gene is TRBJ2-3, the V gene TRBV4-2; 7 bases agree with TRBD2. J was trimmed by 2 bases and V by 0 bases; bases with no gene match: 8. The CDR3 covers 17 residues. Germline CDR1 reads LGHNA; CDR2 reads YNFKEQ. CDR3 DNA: TGTGCCAGCAGCCAAGATACCGCGGGGGAGGCCACAGATACGCAGTATTTT. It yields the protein CASSQDTAGEATDTQYF.

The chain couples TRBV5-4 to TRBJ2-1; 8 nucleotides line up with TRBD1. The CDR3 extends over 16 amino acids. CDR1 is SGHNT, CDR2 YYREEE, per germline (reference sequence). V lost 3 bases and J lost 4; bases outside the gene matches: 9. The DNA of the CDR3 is TGTGCCAGCAGCTACCCTTCAGGGGGCATGTACAATGAGCAGTTCTTC. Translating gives CASSYPSGGMYNEQFF.

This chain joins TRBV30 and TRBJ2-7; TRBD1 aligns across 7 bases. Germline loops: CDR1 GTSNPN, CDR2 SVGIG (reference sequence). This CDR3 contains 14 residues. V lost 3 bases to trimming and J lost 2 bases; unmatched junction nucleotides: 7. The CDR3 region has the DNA TGTGCCTGGAGCCCCGGGACAGTAACCTACGAGCAGTACTTC. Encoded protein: CAWSPGTVTYEQYF.

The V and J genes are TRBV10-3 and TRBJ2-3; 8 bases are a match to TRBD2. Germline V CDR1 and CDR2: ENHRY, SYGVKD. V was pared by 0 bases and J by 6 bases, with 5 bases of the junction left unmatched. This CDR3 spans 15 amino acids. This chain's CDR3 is CAISESGTRMDTQYF. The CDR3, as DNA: TGTGCCATCAGTGAGTCCGGGACTAGGATGGATACGCAGTATTTT.

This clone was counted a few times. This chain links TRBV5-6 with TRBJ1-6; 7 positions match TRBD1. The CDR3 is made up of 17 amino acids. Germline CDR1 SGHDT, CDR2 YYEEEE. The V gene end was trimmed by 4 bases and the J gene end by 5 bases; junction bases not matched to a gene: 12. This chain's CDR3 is CASSPWSWDSHNSPLHF. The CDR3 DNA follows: TGTGCCAGCAGCCCCTGGAGCTGGGACAGCCATAATTCACCCCTCCACTTT.

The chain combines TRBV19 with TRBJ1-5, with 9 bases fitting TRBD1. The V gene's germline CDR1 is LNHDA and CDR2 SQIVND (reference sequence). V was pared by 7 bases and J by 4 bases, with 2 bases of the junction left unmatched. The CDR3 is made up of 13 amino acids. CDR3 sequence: CASKDRGNQPQHF. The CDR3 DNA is TGTGCCAGTAAAGACAGGGGGAATCAGCCCCAGCATTTT.

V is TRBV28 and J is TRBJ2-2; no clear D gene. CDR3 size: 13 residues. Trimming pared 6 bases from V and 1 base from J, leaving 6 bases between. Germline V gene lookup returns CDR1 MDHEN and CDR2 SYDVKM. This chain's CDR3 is CASSYGNTGELFF. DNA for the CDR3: TGTGCCAGCAGCTACGGGAACACCGGGGAGCTGTTTTTT.

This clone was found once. The CDR3 protein is CASSFSGGPYEQYF. Written as DNA, the CDR3 is TGTGCCAGCAGCTTTAGCGGGGGACCCTACGAGCAGTACTTC. The chain is built from TRBV5-4 and TRBJ2-7; TRBD2 aligns across 9 bases. The V segment lost 2 bases and the J segment 2 bases; nucleotides outside the gene matches: 2. Germline assignment: CDR1 SGHNT and CDR2 YYREEE (reference sequence). The CDR3 contains 14 residues.

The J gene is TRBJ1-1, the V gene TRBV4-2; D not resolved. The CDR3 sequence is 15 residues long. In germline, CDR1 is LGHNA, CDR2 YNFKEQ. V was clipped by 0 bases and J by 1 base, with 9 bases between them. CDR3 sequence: CASSQDGSRNTEAFF. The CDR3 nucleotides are TGTGCCAGCAGCCAAGACGGGTCCAGGAACACTGAAGCTTTCTTT.

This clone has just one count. CDR3 in amino acids: CAISESAAEQFF. CDR3 nucleotide sequence: TGTGCCATCAGTGAGTCAGCGGCTGAGCAGTTCTTC. V is TRBV10-3 and J is TRBJ2-1, with D perhaps TRBD2 (5 bases). Germline CDR1 ENHRY, CDR2 SYGVKD. CDR3 size: 12 residues. Trimming removed 0 bases at V and 9 bases at J, with 6 bases between.

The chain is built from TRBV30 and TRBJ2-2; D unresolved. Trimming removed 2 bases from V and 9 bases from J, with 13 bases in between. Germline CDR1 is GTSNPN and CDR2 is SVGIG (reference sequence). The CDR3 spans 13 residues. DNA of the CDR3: TGTGCCTGGAGTATTACAAATCACCGGGAGCTGTTTTTT. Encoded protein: CAWSITNHRELFF.

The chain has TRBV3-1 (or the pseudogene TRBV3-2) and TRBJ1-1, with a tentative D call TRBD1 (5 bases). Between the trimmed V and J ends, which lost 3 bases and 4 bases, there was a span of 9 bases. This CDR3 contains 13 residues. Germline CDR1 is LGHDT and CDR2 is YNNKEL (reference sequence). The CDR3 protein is CASSQWQGTEAFF. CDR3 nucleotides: TGTGCCAGCAGCCAGTGGCAGGGCACTGAAGCTTTCTTT.

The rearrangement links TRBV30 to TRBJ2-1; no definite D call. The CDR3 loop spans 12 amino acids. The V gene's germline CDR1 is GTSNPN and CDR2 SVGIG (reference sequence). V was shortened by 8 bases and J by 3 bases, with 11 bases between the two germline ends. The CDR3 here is CARNDNYNEQFF. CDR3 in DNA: TGTGCCCGAAACGACAACTACAATGAGCAGTTCTTC.

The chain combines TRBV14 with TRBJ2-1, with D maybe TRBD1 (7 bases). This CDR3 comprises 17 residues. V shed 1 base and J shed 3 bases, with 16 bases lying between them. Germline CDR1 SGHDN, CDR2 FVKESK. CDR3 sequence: CASSQAGGTVLYNEQFF. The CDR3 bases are TGTGCCAGCAGCCAAGCTGGGGGGACAGTCCTCTACAATGAGCAGTTCTTC.

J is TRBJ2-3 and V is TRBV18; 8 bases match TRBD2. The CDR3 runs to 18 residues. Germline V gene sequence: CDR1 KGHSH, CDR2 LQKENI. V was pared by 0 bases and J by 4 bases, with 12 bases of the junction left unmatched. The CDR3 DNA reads TGTGCCAGCTCACCACCCACCCAGTTGCGGGAGGACTCAGATACGCAGTATTTT. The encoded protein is CASSPPTQLREDSDTQYF.